A single sample is the source of the 14 T cell receptor beta chains below, sequenced in a study of T cells in Graves' hyperthyroidism and ophthalmopathy. Regions amplified from RNA transcripts were the TCR beta CDR3 regions. HTBI primers were employed in a first-round RT-PCR of the TCR CDR3. TCRdb re-called the multiplex PCR reads with MiXCR, one entry per CDR3 protein. The sample holds 270,000 or so distinct CDR3 sequences, around 25% seen once. The sample was blood. All receptors come from a man aged 35 to 55 with Graves' hyperthyroidism that later progressed to Graves' ophthalmopathy.

This clonotype was picked up many times. The genes are TRBV10-3 and TRBJ1-1; D is unclear. The germline V gene encodes CDR1 ENHRY and CDR2 SYGVKD. The germline V and J ends were trimmed by 4 bases and 0 bases, with 12 bases remaining between them. There are 15 residues in the CDR3. The CDR3 bases are TGTGCCATCAGTGGAGAGGGAGGCATGAACACTGAAGCTTTCTTT. Encoded protein: CAISGEGGMNTEAFF.

The chain employs TRBV20-1 and TRBJ1-1; 10 bases line up with TRBD1. This CDR3 has 16 residues. The ends lost 6 bases at V and 5 bases at J; junction bases unmatched: 15. Germline V gene lookup returns CDR1 DFQATT and CDR2 SNEGSKA (reference sequence). This CDR3 is CSAQPGQGSSWTEAFF. The CDR3, as DNA: TGCAGTGCGCAACCGGGACAGGGGTCCTCGTGGACTGAAGCTTTCTTT.

This clonotype was seen many times. The chain is built from TRBV19 and TRBJ2-2; 13 bases agree with TRBD2. The V and J ends lost 11 bases and 5 bases, in that order; junction bases with no gene match: 20. The CDR3 has 19 amino acids. CDR1 and CDR2 from the germline V gene are LNHDA and SQIVND (reference sequence). The CDR3 nucleotides are TGTGCCTCCGCCAACCCCAAACTAGCGGGAGGGCCTGGGACCGGGGAGCTGTTTTTT. Amino acids: CASANPKLAGGPGTGELFF.

V and J are TRBV5-1 and TRBJ2-2; 8 bases align to TRBD1. V trimming: 2 bases; J trimming: 4 bases; junction bases outside the gene matches: 7. Germline CDR1 and CDR2: SGHRS and YFSETQ. The CDR3 consists of 16 residues. The CDR3 spells CASSFRTGQATGELFF. The CDR3 DNA reads as TGCGCCAGCAGCTTTCGGACAGGGCAGGCCACCGGGGAGCTGTTTTTT.

The chain employs TRBV6-1 and TRBJ1-2; TRBD1 aligns across 9 bases. The trim removed 6 bases at V and 3 bases at J, leaving 11 bases unmatched. Germline CDR1 reads MNHNS; CDR2 reads SASEGT. The length of the CDR3 is 16 residues. This chain's CDR3 is CASRPPPGQGDYGYTF. CDR3 in DNA: TGTGCCAGCAGACCACCCCCGGGACAGGGAGACTATGGCTACACCTTC.

This clonotype was observed many times. V usage is TRBV3-1 and J usage is TRBJ1-2; 8 bases match TRBD1. The CDR3 length is 14 residues. Losses at the gene ends were 4 bases for V and 4 bases for J; bases not matched to a gene: 5. The germline V gene has CDR1 LGHDT and CDR2 YNNKEL (reference sequence). The CDR3 is CASSRPGGSYGYTF. CDR3 bases: TGTGCCAGCAGCCGCCCAGGGGGCAGCTATGGCTACACCTTC.

The chain uses TRBV20-1 and TRBJ1-2; D gene uncertain. Germline V lookup: CDR1 DFQATT, CDR2 SNEGSKA (reference sequence). Trimming stripped 0 bases from V and 8 bases from J, with 1 base between. The CDR3 is 9 residues long. CDR3 coding DNA: TGCAGTGCTAGAGAGGGCTACACCTTC. It translates to CSAREGYTF.

Many counts were recorded for this clonotype. The rearrangement joins TRBV30 to TRBJ1-6; D not certain. Between the trimmed V and J ends, which lost 0 bases and 8 bases, there was a span of 11 bases. This CDR3 has 14 amino acids. Germline V gives CDR1 GTSNPN, CDR2 SVGIG (reference sequence). CDR3: CAWSVRQEDSPLHF. CDR3 nucleotide sequence: TGTGCCTGGAGTGTACGGCAGGAGGATTCACCCCTCCACTTT.

The chain recombines TRBV30 with TRBJ1-1; no definite D call. CDR1 is GTSNPN, CDR2 SVGIG, per germline (reference sequence). V lost 0 bases and J 8 bases, leaving 16 bases between the germline ends. The CDR3 runs 14 residues. CDR3 amino acids: CAWSVSVWAVEAFF. CDR3 sequence (DNA): TGTGCCTGGAGTGTTTCAGTGTGGGCAGTCGAAGCTTTCTTT. Full variable domain (rest looked up from reference TRBV30 and TRBJ1-1): SQTIHQWPATLVQPVGSPLSLECTVEGTSNPNLYWYRQAAGRGLQLLFYSVGIGQISSEVPQNLSASRPQDRQFILSSKKLLLSDSGFYLCAWSVSVWAVEAFFGQGTRLTVV.

This clonotype was recorded a few times. The chain couples TRBV28 to TRBJ1-1; D gene uncertain. V was trimmed by 5 bases and J by 11 bases, leaving 15 bases between them. Germline CDR1 reads MDHEN; CDR2 reads SYDVKM. CDR3 length equals 12 residues. In DNA form, the CDR3 reads TGTGCCAGCAGTCGACAATCCCTGCAGGCTTTCTTT. Amino acids: CASSRQSLQAFF.

This clonotype has at least ten counts. In nucleotides, the CDR3 is TGTGCCAGCAGCTTAATCTCCGGGGGGGAGCTGTTTTTT. It codes for CASSLISGGELFF. The J gene is TRBJ2-2, the V gene TRBV7-2, with D uncertain. V lost 2 bases and J 8 bases, leaving 9 bases between the germline ends. CDR1 and CDR2 from the germline V gene are SGHTA and FQGNSA. The CDR3 loop spans 13 amino acids.

At least ten counts were recorded for this clonotype. The J gene is TRBJ2-5, the V gene TRBV12-3 or TRBV12-4; 10 bases line up with TRBD1. The CDR3 is 13 residues long. After removal of 8 bases from V and 5 bases from J, the junction contained 5 bases not matched to a gene. The CDR3 DNA follows: TGTGCCAGCCGAAGACAGGGGGCGGAGACCCAGTACTTC. Amino acid sequence: CASRRQGAETQYF.

This clonotype was seen repeatedly, ten times or more. A read error may account for a junction end that differs from germline. This rearrangement joins TRBV24-1 to TRBJ2-2, with a weak D call TRBD2 (6 bases). This CDR3 spans 16 amino acids. The V gene's germline CDR1 is KGHDR and CDR2 SFDVKD. Here the CDR3 DNA reads TGTGCCACCAGTGATTTCCCCTTGGCCAGGACCGGGGGGCTGTTTTTT. Amino acids: CATSDFPLARTGGLFF.

This clonotype was recorded a few times. The chain is built from TRBV28 and TRBJ2-7; the match to TRBD1 covers 11 bases. The J segment lost 7 bases and the V segment lost 5 bases, leaving 13 bases of the junction unmatched. Germline lookup yields CDR1 MDHEN and CDR2 SYDVKM. This CDR3 comprises 16 residues. CDR3 nucleotides: TGTGCCAGCAGTCGAGGACAGGGGGCTTTAATCGCGGAGCAGTACTTC. It yields the protein CASSRGQGALIAEQYF.